This T cell receptor beta chain appears in the sequencing data of a study of T-cell reconstitution after alpha-beta-depleted transplantation in children. Overall study results and limits: Alpha-beta T cells about two months after transplant reportedly derived from several hundred expanded graft clones. Newly produced T cells mostly provided counts and TCRbeta diversity after one year, as hyperexpanded clones declined. Certain patients had high TCRbeta diversity at day 60, and it came from recipient T cells and thymic progenitors that survived.

In its sample, this clonotype was seen many times. The antigen remains undetermined. CDR3 size: 16 residues. Trimming cost V 3 bases and J 4 bases; bases outside gene matches: 6. Germline V CDR1 and CDR2: LGHNA, YNFKEQ. Unique molecular identifiers were used in preparing the TCRbeta library. TCRdb reprocessed the PCR reads via MiXCR and lists one record per CDR3 protein. The sample holds hundreds of thousands of distinct CDR3 sequences; over 20% are singletons and the top ten take 2% to 3%. The rearrangement uses TRBV4-2 and TRBJ2-3, with TRBD2 identical over 11 bases. The sample consisted of PBMCs, taken before TCRalphabeta/CD19-depleted stem cell transplant. The receptor was derived from a girl aged 2-10 years with Fanconi anemia, due to receive a stem cell transplant. CDR3 region: CASSHATSGGADTQYF. The CDR3 coding sequence is TGTGCCAGCAGCCATGCTACTAGCGGGGGTGCAGATACGCAGTATTTT.